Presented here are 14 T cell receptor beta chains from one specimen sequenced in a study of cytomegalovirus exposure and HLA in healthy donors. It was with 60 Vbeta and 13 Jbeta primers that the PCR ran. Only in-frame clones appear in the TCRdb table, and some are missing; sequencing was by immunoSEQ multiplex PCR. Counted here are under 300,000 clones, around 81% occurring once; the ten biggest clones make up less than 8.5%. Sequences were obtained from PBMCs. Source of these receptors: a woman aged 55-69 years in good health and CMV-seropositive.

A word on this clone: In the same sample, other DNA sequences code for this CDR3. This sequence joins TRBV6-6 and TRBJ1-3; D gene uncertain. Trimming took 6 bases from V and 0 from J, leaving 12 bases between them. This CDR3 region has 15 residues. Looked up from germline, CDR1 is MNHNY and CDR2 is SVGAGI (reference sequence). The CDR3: CASRSRTFSGNTIYF. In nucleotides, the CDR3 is TGTGCCAGCAGATCCCGGACTTTCTCTGGAAACACCATATATTTT.

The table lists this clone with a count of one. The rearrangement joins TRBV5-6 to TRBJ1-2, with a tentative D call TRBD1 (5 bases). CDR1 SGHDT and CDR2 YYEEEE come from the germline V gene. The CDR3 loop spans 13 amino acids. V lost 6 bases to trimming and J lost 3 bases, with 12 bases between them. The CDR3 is CASIRREDYGYTF. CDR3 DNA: TGTGCCAGCATACGCAGGGAGGACTATGGCTACACCTTC.

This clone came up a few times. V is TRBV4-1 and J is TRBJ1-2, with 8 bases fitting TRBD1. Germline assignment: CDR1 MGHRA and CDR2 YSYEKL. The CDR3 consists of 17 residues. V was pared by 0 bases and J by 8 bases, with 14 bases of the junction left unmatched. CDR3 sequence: CASSQDAIRDRSLGYTF. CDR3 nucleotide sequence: TGCGCCAGCAGCCAAGATGCGATTCGGGACAGGTCGCTCGGCTACACCTTC.

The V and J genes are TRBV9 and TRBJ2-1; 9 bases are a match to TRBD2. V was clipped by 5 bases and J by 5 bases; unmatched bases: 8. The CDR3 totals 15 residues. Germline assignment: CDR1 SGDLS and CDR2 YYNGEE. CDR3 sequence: CASSVSGSVNNEQFF. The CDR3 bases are TGTGCCAGCAGTGTTAGCGGGAGTGTAAACAATGAGCAGTTCTTC. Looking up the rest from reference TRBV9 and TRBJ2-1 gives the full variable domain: DSGVTQTPKHLITATGQRVTLRCSPRSGDLSVYWYQQSLDQGLQFLIQYYNGEERAKGNILERFSAQQFPDLHSELNLSSLELGDSALYFCASSVSGSVNNEQFFGPGTRLTVL.

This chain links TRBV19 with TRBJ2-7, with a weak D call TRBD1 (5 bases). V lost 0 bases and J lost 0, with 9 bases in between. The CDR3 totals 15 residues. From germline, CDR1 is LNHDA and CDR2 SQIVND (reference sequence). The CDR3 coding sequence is TGTGCCAGTAGTATAGATCTAACAGGCTCCTACGAGCAGTACTTC. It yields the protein CASSIDLTGSYEQYF.

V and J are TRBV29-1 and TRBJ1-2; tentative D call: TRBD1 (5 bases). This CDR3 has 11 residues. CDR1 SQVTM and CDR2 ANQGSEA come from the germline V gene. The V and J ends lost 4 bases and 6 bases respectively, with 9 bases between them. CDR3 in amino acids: CSVAGYDGYTF. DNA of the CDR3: TGCAGCGTTGCAGGGTATGATGGCTACACCTTC.

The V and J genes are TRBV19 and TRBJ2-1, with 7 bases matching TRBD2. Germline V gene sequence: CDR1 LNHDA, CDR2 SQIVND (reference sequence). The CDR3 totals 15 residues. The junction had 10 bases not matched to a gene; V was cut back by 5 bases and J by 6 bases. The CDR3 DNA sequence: TGTGCCAGTAGTCGTTTTGCGGGAGAGGGCAATGAGCAGTTCTTC. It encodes CASSRFAGEGNEQFF.

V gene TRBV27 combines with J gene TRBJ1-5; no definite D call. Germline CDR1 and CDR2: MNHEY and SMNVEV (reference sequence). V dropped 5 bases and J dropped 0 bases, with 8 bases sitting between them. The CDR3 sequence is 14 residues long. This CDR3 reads CASSPDYSNQPQHF. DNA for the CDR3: TGTGCCAGCAGTCCTGACTATAGCAATCAGCCCCAGCATTTT.

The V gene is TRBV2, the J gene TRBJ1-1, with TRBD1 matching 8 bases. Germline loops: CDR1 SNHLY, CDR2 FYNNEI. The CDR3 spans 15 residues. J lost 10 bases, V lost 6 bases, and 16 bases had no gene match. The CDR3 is CASRQGGQGARAAFF. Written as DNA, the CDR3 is TGTGCCAGCAGACAGGGGGGTCAGGGGGCGCGAGCAGCTTTCTTT.

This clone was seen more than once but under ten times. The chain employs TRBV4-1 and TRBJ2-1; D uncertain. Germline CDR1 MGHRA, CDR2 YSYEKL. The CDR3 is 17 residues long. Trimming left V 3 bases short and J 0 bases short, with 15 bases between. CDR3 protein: CASSHGSTAVSYNEQFF. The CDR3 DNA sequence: TGCGCCAGCAGCCACGGATCTACAGCCGTCTCCTACAATGAGCAGTTCTTC.

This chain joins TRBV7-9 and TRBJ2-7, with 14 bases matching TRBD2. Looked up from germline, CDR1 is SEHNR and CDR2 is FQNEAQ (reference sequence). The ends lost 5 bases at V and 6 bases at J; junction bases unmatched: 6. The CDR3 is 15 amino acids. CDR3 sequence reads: CASSVPGLAGVEQYF. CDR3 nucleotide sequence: TGTGCCAGCAGCGTACCGGGACTAGCGGGAGTCGAGCAGTACTTC. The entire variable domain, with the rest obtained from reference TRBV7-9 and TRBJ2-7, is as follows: DTGVSQNPRHKITKRGQNVTFRCDPISEHNRLYWYRQTLGQGPEFLTYFQNEAQLEKSRLLSDRFSAERPKGSFSTLEIQRTEQGDSAMYLCASSVPGLAGVEQYFGPGTRLTVT.

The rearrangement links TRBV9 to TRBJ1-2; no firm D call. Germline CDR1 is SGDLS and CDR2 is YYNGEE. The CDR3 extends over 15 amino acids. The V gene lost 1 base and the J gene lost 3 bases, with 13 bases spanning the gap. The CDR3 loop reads CASSVPQGRDYGYTF. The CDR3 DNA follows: TGTGCCAGCAGCGTACCTCAAGGGAGGGACTATGGCTACACCTTC.

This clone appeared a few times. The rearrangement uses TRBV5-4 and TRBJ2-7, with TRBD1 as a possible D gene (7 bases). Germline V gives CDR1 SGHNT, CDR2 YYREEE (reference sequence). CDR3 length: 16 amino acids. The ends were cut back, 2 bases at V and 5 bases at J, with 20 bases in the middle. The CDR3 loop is CASSFDLTGTLDEQYF. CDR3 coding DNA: TGTGCCAGCAGCTTTGATCTGACAGGGACTCTCGACGAGCAGTACTTC.

CDR3 region: CASSQADRGVMQFF. In DNA, the CDR3 is TGCGCCAGCAGCCAAGCGGACAGGGGTGTTATGCAGTTCTTC. V gene TRBV4-1 combines with J gene TRBJ2-1, with 9 bases aligning to TRBD1. The length of the CDR3 is 14 residues. V was clipped by 1 base and J by 12 bases; unmatched bases: 7. Per the germline V gene, CDR1 is MGHRA and CDR2 is YSYEKL.